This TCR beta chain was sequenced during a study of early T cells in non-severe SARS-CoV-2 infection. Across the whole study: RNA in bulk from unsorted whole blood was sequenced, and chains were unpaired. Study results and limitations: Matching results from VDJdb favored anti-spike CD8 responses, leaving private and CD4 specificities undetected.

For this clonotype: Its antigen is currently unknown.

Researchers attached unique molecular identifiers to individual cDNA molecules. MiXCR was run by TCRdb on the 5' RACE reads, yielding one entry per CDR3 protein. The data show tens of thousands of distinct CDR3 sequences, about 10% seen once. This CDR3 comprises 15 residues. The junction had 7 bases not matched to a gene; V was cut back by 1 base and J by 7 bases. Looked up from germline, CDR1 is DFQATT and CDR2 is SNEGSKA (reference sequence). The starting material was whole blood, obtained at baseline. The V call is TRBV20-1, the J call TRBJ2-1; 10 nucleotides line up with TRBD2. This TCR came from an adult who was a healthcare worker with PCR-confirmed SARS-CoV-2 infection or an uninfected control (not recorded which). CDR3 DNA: TGCAGTGCTAGAGTCCCTAGCGGGAGTACTAATGAGCAGTTCTTC. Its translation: CSARVPSGSTNEQFF.